Each of the 14 T cell receptor beta chains below was sequenced from the same sample in a study of shared clonotypes between healthy human individuals. Sequenced by immunoSEQ multiplex PCR; TCRdb stores in-frame clones only, minus some. This sample carries approximately 1,500,000 clones, roughly 96% of them seen once, and the ten largest clones take more than 0.9%. Sequencing input: naive CD4+ T cells sorted from blood. This sample's subset: CD45RA+ positively selected. All receptors come from a young man in good health.

The chain employs TRBV15 and TRBJ2-7; tentatively, D is TRBD1 (6 bases). V lost 5 bases and J lost 0, with 11 bases in between. The germline gives CDR1 LNHNV, CDR2 YYDKDF (reference sequence). The length of the CDR3 is 14 residues. CDR3 amino acids: CATSDTGTSYEQYF. The CDR3 nucleotides are TGTGCCACCAGCGACACAGGGACCTCCTACGAGCAGTACTTC.

The chain uses TRBV5-1 and TRBJ2-1; D ambiguous. V dropped 0 bases and J dropped 3 bases, with 13 bases sitting between them. This CDR3 is built from 16 residues. Per the germline V gene, CDR1 is SGHRS and CDR2 is YFSETQ. The chain's CDR3 is CASSLGLGLHYNEQFF. The CDR3 DNA reads TGCGCCAGCAGCTTGGGGTTAGGGTTGCACTACAATGAGCAGTTCTTC.

The V gene is TRBV18, the J gene TRBJ2-2, with D uncertain. Trimming took off 5 bases at V and 0 bases at J, with 4 bases between the two ends. The length of the CDR3 is 13 residues. CDR1 and CDR2 (germline): KGHSH, LQKENI. CDR3 nucleotides: TGTGCCAGCTCAGCGGCGAACACCGGGGAGCTGTTTTTT. Translation gives CASSAANTGELFF.

The chain links TRBV11-3 to TRBJ2-7; 9 nucleotides agree with TRBD1. V trimming: 2 bases; J trimming: 2 bases; junction bases outside the gene matches: 4. Germline V lookup: CDR1 SGHNT, CDR2 YENEEA. The CDR3 loop spans 15 amino acids. DNA for the CDR3: TGTGCCAGCAGCTTAAAGACAGGGGGTGCCTACGAGCAGTACTTC. Encoded protein: CASSLKTGGAYEQYF.

This sequence joins TRBV7-9 and TRBJ2-2; D gene unclear. Between the trimmed V and J ends, which lost 8 bases and 2 bases, there was a span of 12 bases. CDR1 and CDR2 from the germline V gene are SEHNR and FQNEAQ (reference sequence). The CDR3 is made up of 14 amino acids. CDR3: CASAENLNTGELFF. As DNA, the CDR3 is TGTGCCAGCGCGGAGAACCTCAACACCGGGGAGCTGTTTTTT.

This chain joins TRBV6-1 and TRBJ1-4; D gene ambiguous. Germline CDR1 is MNHNS and CDR2 is SASEGT. V lost 6 bases to trimming and J lost 0 bases, with 8 bases between them. The CDR3 totals 14 residues. As DNA, the CDR3 is TGTGCCAGCAGCACCAAGACAACTAATGAAAAACTGTTTTTT. Its translation: CASSTKTTNEKLFF.

The J gene is TRBJ2-1, the V gene TRBV5-5; perhaps D is TRBD1 or TRBD2 (5 bases each). Trimming took off 4 bases at V and 5 bases at J, with 13 bases between the two ends. Germline CDR1 is SGHKS and CDR2 is YYEKEE (reference sequence). This CDR3 region has 14 residues. The CDR3 loop is CASSPGRINNEQFF. The DNA of the CDR3 is TGTGCCAGCAGCCCGGGGCGGATAAACAATGAGCAGTTCTTC.

This rearrangement joins TRBV5-1 to TRBJ1-1; 10 nucleotides align to TRBD1. There are 15 residues in the CDR3. CDR1 and CDR2 (germline): SGHRS, YFSETQ. Trimming at V came to 4 bases and at J to 3 bases, leaving 6 bases not matched to a gene. The CDR3 DNA reads as TGCGCCAGCAGCAAGACAGGGGGCCCTGACACTGAAGCTTTCTTT. Translating it yields CASSKTGGPDTEAFF.

The chain uses TRBV7-2 and TRBJ2-5; a weak D match, TRBD2 (5 bases). Germline CDR1 and CDR2: SGHTA and FQGNSA. Between the trimmed V and J ends, which lost 5 bases and 2 bases, there was a span of 12 bases. The CDR3 spans 14 residues. In DNA, the CDR3 is TGTGCCAGCAGCCGGGGTGGGTCACAAGAGACCCAGTACTTC. It specifies CASSRGGSQETQYF.

This chain links TRBV5-4 with TRBJ2-3; 7 nucleotides align to TRBD2. The germline CDR1 and CDR2 sequences are SGHNT and YYREEE (reference sequence). V was clipped by 0 bases and J by 4 bases; unmatched bases: 5. CDR3 length equals 15 residues. The CDR3 reads CASSLASAGADTQYF. CDR3 DNA sequence: TGTGCCAGCAGCTTGGCTTCGGCGGGAGCAGATACGCAGTATTTT.

This clone was counted a single time. This chain uses TRBV14 with TRBJ2-2, with D perhaps matching TRBD2 (6 bases). V was trimmed by 4 bases and J by 0 bases, leaving 9 bases between them. Per germline, CDR1 SGHDN and CDR2 FVKESK. The CDR3 sequence is 15 residues long. This chain's CDR3 is CASSRLGANTGELFF. Here the CDR3 DNA reads TGTGCCAGCAGCCGACTAGGTGCGAACACCGGGGAGCTGTTTTTT. Full variable domain (outside the CDR3, taken from reference TRBV14 and TRBJ2-2): EAGVTQFPSHSVIEKGQTVTLRCDPISGHDNLYWYRRVMGKEIKFLLHFVKESKQDESGMPNNRFLAERTGGTYSTLKVQPAELEDSGVYFCASSRLGANTGELFFGEGSRLTVL.

The gene calls are TRBV25-1 and TRBJ1-2; no definite D call. V was trimmed by 2 bases and J by 1 base, leaving 17 bases between them. Germline V gives CDR1 MGHDK, CDR2 SYGVNS. This CDR3 region has 17 residues. CDR3 bases: TGTGCCAGCAGTGAAATACCAGGCGACGGGGTTAACTATGGCTACACCTTC. It codes for CASSEIPGDGVNYGYTF.

The chain couples TRBV7-8 to TRBJ2-5, with D perhaps matching TRBD1 (7 bases). The CDR3 covers 15 residues. V lost 2 bases to trimming and J lost 4 bases, with 14 bases between them. Germline-derived CDR1 and CDR2 are SGHVS and FQNEAQ. The CDR3 region has the DNA TGTGCCAGCAGCTTAAGGGGCAGGGGGGTAGAGACCCAGTACTTC. This codes for CASSLRGRGVETQYF.

The chain recombines TRBV29-1 with TRBJ2-5; TRBD2 aligns across 7 bases. The V and J ends lost 6 bases and 5 bases, in that order; junction bases with no gene match: 12. The CDR3 loop spans 14 amino acids. CDR1 and CDR2 from the germline V gene are SQVTM and ANQGSEA. CDR3 loop: CSVPKKAGSETQYF. DNA for the CDR3: TGCAGCGTCCCTAAAAAAGCGGGATCGGAGACCCAGTACTTC.